These 22 T cell receptor beta chains were sequenced from one sample in a study of blood T cell repertoires in COVID-19. Assay: immunoSEQ multiplex PCR; the TCRdb copy retains only in-frame clones and omits some. The repertoire has 250,000 to 400,000 clones, roughly 90% of them found once; the top ten carry roughly 2.9%. The specimen was peripheral blood. The receptor source for this set is a woman in her twenties or thirties with COVID-19, enrolled during active disease.

The rearrangement uses TRBV9 and TRBJ2-3; weak D call: TRBD2 (5 bases). The V gene lost 0 bases and the J gene lost 0 bases, with 11 bases spanning the gap. Germline V lookup: CDR1 SGDLS, CDR2 YYNGEE. The CDR3 is 16 amino acids. CDR3 amino acids: CASSVGGGSSTDTQYF. CDR3 DNA sequence: TGTGCCAGCAGCGTAGGAGGTGGGAGTAGCACAGATACGCAGTATTTT.

The chain is built from TRBV25-1 and TRBJ1-1; 8 bases align to TRBD1. The CDR3 has 14 amino acids. With V trimmed by 0 bases and J by 4 bases, 1 base remained unmatched. Germline CDR1 reads MGHDK; CDR2 reads SYGVNS. The CDR3 region is CASSEYTGGTEAFF. In DNA form, the CDR3 reads TGTGCCAGCAGTGAATATACAGGGGGCACTGAAGCTTTCTTT.

This clone is a singleton in its sample. This chain connects TRBV10-3 to TRBJ2-7, with D hard to call. Trimming took off 2 bases at V and 3 bases at J, with 5 bases between the two ends. This CDR3 contains 12 residues. The germline CDR1 and CDR2 sequences are ENHRY and SYGVKD. The CDR3 coding sequence is TGTGCCATCAGTGAGCGTCTCTACGAGCAGTACTTC. It is translated as CAISERLYEQYF.

CDR3: CASSLYTTNYGYTF. CDR3 nucleotides: TGCGCCAGCAGCTTGTACACAACTAACTATGGCTACACCTTC. V and J are TRBV5-1 and TRBJ1-2; D ambiguous. The V end lost 1 base, the J end lost 0 bases, and 7 bases lay between the germline ends. Per germline, CDR1 SGHRS and CDR2 YFSETQ. This CDR3 is 14 amino acids long.

The V gene is TRBV7-9, the J gene TRBJ2-4, with 8 bases aligning to TRBD2. Unmatched junction bases numbered 16, after V lost 4 bases and J lost 11 bases. Looked up from germline, CDR1 is SEHNR and CDR2 is FQNEAQ (reference sequence). The CDR3 runs to 16 residues. The CDR3 sequence: CASSSPHTSGTSLQYF. CDR3 coding DNA: TGTGCCAGCAGCTCCCCCCACACTAGCGGCACGTCTCTTCAGTACTTC. Full variable domain (remainder filled in from reference TRBV7-9 and TRBJ2-4): DTGVSQNPRHKITKRGQNVTFRCDPISEHNRLYWYRQTLGQGPEFLTYFQNEAQLEKSRLLSDRFSAERPKGSFSTLEIQRTEQGDSAMYLCASSSPHTSGTSLQYFGAGTRLSVL.

The V gene is TRBV6-5, the J gene TRBJ1-1; no firm D call. The germline V gene encodes CDR1 MNHEY and CDR2 SVGAGI. The CDR3 totals 13 residues. Trimming removed 4 bases at V and 0 bases at J, with 6 bases between. The CDR3 coding sequence is TGTGCCAGCAGTTCGGGTTTGAACACTGAAGCTTTCTTT. Amino acids: CASSSGLNTEAFF.

V is TRBV15 and J is TRBJ1-5, with D possibly TRBD1 on 5 matching bases. This CDR3 is 15 amino acids long. Trimming stripped 1 base from V and 7 bases from J, with 14 bases between. The germline gives CDR1 LNHNV, CDR2 YYDKDF (reference sequence). The CDR3 bases are TGTGCCACCAGCAGAGCGGTGCAGGGAGGGCAGCCCCAGCATTTT. Its protein product is CATSRAVQGGQPQHF.

The chain has TRBV14 and TRBJ2-1; the D gene is possibly TRBD2 (6 bases). The V end lost 5 bases, the J end lost 0 bases, and 11 bases lay between the germline ends. The CDR3 contains 15 residues. Germline V gene lookup returns CDR1 SGHDN and CDR2 FVKESK. The CDR3 spells CASSGRGNSYNEQFF. CDR3 sequence (DNA): TGTGCCAGCAGCGGGCGCGGGAACTCCTACAATGAGCAGTTCTTC.

The chain joins TRBV28 to TRBJ1-6, with D possibly matching TRBD1 (6 bases). The CDR3 contains 16 residues. V was cut by 7 bases and J by 0 bases, with 13 bases left in between. Germline V CDR1 and CDR2: MDHEN, SYDVKM. CDR3 region: CASIEGGSSYNSPLHF. DNA of the CDR3: TGTGCCAGCATTGAGGGGGGGAGCTCCTATAATTCACCCCTCCACTTT.

In its sample, this clone was seen once. This chain links TRBV6-1 with TRBJ1-3; no definite D call. The germline CDR1 and CDR2 sequences are MNHNS and SASEGT. The ends were cut back, 1 base at V and 0 bases at J, with 7 bases in the middle. The CDR3 has 15 residues. The CDR3 coding sequence is TGTGCCAGCAGTGAAGTGGCTCTCTCTGGAAACACCATATATTTT. This codes for CASSEVALSGNTIYF.

This sequence joins TRBV2 and TRBJ1-1, with 7 bases fitting TRBD1. This CDR3 is built from 16 residues. Looked up from germline, CDR1 is SNHLY and CDR2 is FYNNEI. V lost 6 bases to trimming and J lost 5 bases; unmatched junction nucleotides: 15. The CDR3 region is CASRNRGLASETEAFF. In DNA form, the CDR3 reads TGTGCCAGCAGGAACAGGGGCCTAGCGTCAGAGACTGAAGCTTTCTTT.

CDR3 nucleotide sequence: TGTGCCAGCAGCCTGGACAGGGACTATGGCTACACCTTC. This sequence encodes CASSLDRDYGYTF. The chain combines TRBV7-9 with TRBJ1-2; 8 positions match TRBD1. CDR1 and CDR2 from the germline V gene are SEHNR and FQNEAQ (reference sequence). The junction had 2 bases not matched to a gene; V was cut back by 5 bases and J by 3 bases. This CDR3 contains 13 residues.

The chain combines TRBV19 with TRBJ1-4; D may be TRBD1 (5 bases). The CDR3 has 14 amino acids. Germline V gives CDR1 LNHDA, CDR2 SQIVND (reference sequence). Trimming left V 3 bases short and J 8 bases short, with 13 bases between. CDR3 DNA sequence: TGTGCCAGTAGTATGACGGGGGAGGTAGAAAAACTGTTTTTT. Translated, it gives CASSMTGEVEKLFF.

The table lists this clone with a few counts. The V call is TRBV28, the J call TRBJ1-5; 7 bases are a match to TRBD1. V lost 3 bases, J lost 4 bases, and 12 bases stayed unmatched. CDR1 and CDR2 (germline): MDHEN, SYDVKM. The CDR3 contains 17 residues. The chain's CDR3 is CASSFRPQGVRNQPQHF. Here the CDR3 DNA reads TGTGCCAGCAGTTTTAGGCCGCAGGGGGTTCGGAATCAGCCCCAGCATTTT.

The chain carries TRBV27 and TRBJ2-2, with D perhaps TRBD2 (6 bases). The germline V and J ends were trimmed by 6 bases and 4 bases, with 12 bases remaining between them. Germline CDR1 reads MNHEY; CDR2 reads SMNVEV (reference sequence). The CDR3 covers 14 residues. The chain's CDR3 is CASSYGGFTGELFF. CDR3 nucleotide sequence: TGTGCCAGCAGCTACGGAGGGTTCACCGGGGAGCTGTTTTTT.

The J gene is TRBJ2-2, the V gene TRBV27; D ambiguous. CDR3 length: 13 residues. CDR1 and CDR2 (germline): MNHEY, SMNVEV (reference sequence). V was pared by 0 bases and J by 6 bases, with 5 bases between. CDR3: CASSLSQAGELFF. In DNA form, the CDR3 reads TGTGCCAGCAGTTTATCGCAGGCCGGGGAGCTGTTTTTT.

The chain links TRBV14 to TRBJ2-7, with 8 bases aligning to TRBD1. V lost 0 bases to trimming and J lost 2 bases; unmatched junction nucleotides: 3. This CDR3 is built from 15 residues. CDR1 and CDR2 from the germline V gene are SGHDN and FVKESK. The CDR3 loop reads CASSQEYRGTYEQYF. CDR3 nucleotides: TGTGCCAGCAGCCAAGAATACAGGGGGACCTACGAGCAGTACTTC.

The J gene is TRBJ2-1, the V gene TRBV28; D may be TRBD2 (6 bases). The germline V gene encodes CDR1 MDHEN and CDR2 SYDVKM. The CDR3 has 14 amino acids. V lost 1 base, J lost 7 bases, and 11 bases lay in between. The CDR3 bases are TGTGCCAGCAGTTTATCCGGGAGCACAAATGAGCAGTTCTTC. Translated, it gives CASSLSGSTNEQFF.

The chain combines TRBV2 with TRBJ2-2, with 8 bases identical to TRBD2. Unmatched junction bases numbered 10, after V lost 8 bases and J lost 2 bases. Germline loops: CDR1 SNHLY, CDR2 FYNNEI. This CDR3 is 16 amino acids long. In DNA form, the CDR3 reads TGTGCCAGCCTGCTCCGACTAGCGACTAACACCGGGGAGCTGTTTTTT. Translating it yields CASLLRLATNTGELFF.

The J gene is TRBJ2-4, the V gene TRBV5-6, with D possibly being TRBD1 (6 bases). Trimming left V 0 bases short and J 12 bases short, with 10 bases between. CDR3 length: 12 residues. Germline V gene data show CDR1 as SGHDT and CDR2 as YYEEEE. CDR3 nucleotide sequence: TGTGCCAGCAGCTTGGGGACAGAAGGTCAGTACTTC. Residues: CASSLGTEGQYF.

The chain links TRBV6-1 to TRBJ2-7; 8 bases map to TRBD1. V was clipped by 2 bases and J by 1 base; unmatched bases: 4. In germline, CDR1 is MNHNS, CDR2 SASEGT. The CDR3 has 15 amino acids. The CDR3 sequence is CASSEQGAWSYEQYF. Written as DNA, the CDR3 is TGTGCCAGCAGTGAACAGGGGGCCTGGTCCTACGAGCAGTACTTC.

CDR3 amino acids: CASSLTGVTEAFF. The CDR3 region has the DNA TGTGCCAGCAGTTTGACAGGGGTGACTGAAGCTTTCTTT. The rearrangement links TRBV12-3 or TRBV12-4 to TRBJ1-1; TRBD1 agrees at 8 bases. Losses at the gene ends were 3 bases for V and 5 bases for J; bases not matched to a gene: 2. The CDR3 consists of 13 residues.